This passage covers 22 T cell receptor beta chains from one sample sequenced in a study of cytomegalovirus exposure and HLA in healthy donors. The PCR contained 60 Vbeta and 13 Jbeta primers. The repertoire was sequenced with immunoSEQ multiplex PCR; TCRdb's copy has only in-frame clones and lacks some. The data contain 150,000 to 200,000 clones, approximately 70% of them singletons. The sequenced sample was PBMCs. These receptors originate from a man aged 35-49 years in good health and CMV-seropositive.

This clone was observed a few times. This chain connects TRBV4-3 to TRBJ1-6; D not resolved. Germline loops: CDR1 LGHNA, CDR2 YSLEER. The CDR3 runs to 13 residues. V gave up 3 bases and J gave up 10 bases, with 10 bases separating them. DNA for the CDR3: TGCGCCAGCAGCCAGCACGGGGAATCACCCCTCCACTTT. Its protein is CASSQHGESPLHF.

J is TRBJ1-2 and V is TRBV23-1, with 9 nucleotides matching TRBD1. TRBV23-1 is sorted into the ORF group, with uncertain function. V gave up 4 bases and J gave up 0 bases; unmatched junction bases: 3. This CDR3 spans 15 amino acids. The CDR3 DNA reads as TGCGCCAGCAGTCTCCGGACAGGGGCTAACTATGGCTACACCTTC. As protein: CASSLRTGANYGYTF.

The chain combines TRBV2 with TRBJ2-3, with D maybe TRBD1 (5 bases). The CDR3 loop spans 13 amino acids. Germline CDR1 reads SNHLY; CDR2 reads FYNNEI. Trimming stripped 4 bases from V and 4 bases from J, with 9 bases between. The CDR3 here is CASSAVGPDTQYF. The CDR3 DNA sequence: TGTGCCAGCAGTGCCGTGGGGCCAGATACGCAGTATTTT.

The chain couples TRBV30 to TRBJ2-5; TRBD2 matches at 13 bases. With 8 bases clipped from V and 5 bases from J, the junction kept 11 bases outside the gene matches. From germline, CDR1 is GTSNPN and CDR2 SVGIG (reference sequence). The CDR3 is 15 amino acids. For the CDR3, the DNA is TGTGCCCAAATTACTAGCGGGGGGGCCGGGGAGACCCAGTACTTC. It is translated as CAQITSGGAGETQYF.

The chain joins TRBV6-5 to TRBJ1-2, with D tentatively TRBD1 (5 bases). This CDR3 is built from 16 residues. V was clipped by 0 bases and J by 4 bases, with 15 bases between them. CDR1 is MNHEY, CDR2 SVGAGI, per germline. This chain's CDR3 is CASSYSRRGEAYGYTF. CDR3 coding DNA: TGTGCCAGCAGTTACTCGAGAAGGGGTGAGGCCTATGGCTACACCTTC.

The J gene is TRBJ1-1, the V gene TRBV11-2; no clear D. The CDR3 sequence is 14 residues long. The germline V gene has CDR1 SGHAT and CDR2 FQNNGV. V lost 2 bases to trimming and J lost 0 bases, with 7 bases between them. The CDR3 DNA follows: TGTGCCAGCAGCTTATTGTTCATGAACACTGAAGCTTTCTTT. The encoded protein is CASSLLFMNTEAFF.

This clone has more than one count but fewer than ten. CDR3 nucleotides: TGCGCCAGCAGCCAAGACGCCGGGACTGGGTCACCCCTCCACTTT. This codes for CASSQDAGTGSPLHF. V and J are TRBV4-1 and TRBJ1-6; a weak D match, TRBD1 (5 bases). V was pared by 0 bases and J by 10 bases, with 13 bases between. CDR3 size: 15 residues. CDR1 is MGHRA, CDR2 YSYEKL, per germline.

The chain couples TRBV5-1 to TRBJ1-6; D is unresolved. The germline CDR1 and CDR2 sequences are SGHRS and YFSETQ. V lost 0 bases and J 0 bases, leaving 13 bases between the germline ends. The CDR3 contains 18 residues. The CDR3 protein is CASSLERRSSSYNSPLHF. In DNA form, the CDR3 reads TGCGCCAGCAGCTTGGAGAGAAGATCTAGCTCCTATAATTCACCCCTCCACTTT.

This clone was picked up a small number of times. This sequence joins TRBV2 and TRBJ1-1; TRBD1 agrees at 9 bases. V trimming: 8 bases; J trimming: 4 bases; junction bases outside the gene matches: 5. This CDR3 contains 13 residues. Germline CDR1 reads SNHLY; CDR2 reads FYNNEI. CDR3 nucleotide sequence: TGTGCCAGCGGACAGGGGATGGGCACTGAAGCTTTCTTT. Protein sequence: CASGQGMGTEAFF.

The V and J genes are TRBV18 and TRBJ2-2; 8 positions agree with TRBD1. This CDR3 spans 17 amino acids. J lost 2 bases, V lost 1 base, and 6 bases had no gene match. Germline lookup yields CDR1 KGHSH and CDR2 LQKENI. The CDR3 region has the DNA TGTGCCAGCTCACCACTCCACCAGGGGGCTAACACCGGGGAGCTGTTTTTT. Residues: CASSPLHQGANTGELFF.

The CDR3 is CASSFGGGGTDTQYF. In nucleotides, the CDR3 is TGCGCCAGCAGCTTCGGCGGGGGTGGCACAGATACGCAGTATTTT. This chain joins TRBV5-1 and TRBJ2-3, with TRBD2 matching over 7 bases. CDR1 is SGHRS and CDR2 is YFSETQ in the germline V gene. V lost 2 bases, J lost 1 base, and 4 bases stayed unmatched. The CDR3 spans 15 residues.

CDR3 loop: CASSRPGSQETQYF. In nucleotides, the CDR3 is TGTGCCAGCTCCAGGCCAGGTTCCCAAGAGACCCAGTACTTC. This chain connects TRBV18 to TRBJ2-5, with unresolved D. CDR3 size: 14 residues. CDR1 is KGHSH, CDR2 LQKENI, per germline. Trimming removed 6 bases from V and 1 base from J, with 12 bases in between.

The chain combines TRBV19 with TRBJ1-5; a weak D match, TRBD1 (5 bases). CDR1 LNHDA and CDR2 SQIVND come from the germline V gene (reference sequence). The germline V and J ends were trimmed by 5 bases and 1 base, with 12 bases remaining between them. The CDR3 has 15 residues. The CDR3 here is CASSPRDLSNQPQHF. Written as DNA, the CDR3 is TGTGCCAGTAGTCCGCGGGACTTGAGCAATCAGCCCCAGCATTTT.

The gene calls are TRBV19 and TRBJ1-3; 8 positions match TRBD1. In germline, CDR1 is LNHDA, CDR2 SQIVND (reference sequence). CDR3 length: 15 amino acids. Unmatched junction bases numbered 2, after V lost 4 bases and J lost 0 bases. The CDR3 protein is CASSRTGGSGNTIYF. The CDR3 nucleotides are TGTGCCAGTAGTAGAACAGGGGGCTCTGGAAACACCATATATTTT.

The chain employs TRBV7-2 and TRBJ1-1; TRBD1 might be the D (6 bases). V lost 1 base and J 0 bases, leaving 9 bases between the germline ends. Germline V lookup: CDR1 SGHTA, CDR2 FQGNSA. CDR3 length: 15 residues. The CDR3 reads CASSLDRVVNTEAFF. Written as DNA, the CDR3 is TGTGCCAGCAGCTTAGACAGGGTTGTGAACACTGAAGCTTTCTTT.

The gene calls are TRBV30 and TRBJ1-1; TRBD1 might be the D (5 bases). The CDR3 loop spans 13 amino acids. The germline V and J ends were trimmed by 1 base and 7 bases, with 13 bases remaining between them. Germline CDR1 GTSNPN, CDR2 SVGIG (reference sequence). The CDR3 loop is CAWSGGTQNEAFF. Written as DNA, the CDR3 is TGTGCCTGGAGTGGCGGGACTCAGAATGAAGCTTTCTTT.

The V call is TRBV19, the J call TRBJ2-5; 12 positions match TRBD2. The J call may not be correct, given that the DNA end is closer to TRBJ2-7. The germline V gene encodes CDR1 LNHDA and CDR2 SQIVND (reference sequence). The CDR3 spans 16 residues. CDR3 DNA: TGTGCCAGTAGTGGACCACTAGCGGGGGGCACCCACGAGCAGTACTTC. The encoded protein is CASSGPLAGGTHEQYF.

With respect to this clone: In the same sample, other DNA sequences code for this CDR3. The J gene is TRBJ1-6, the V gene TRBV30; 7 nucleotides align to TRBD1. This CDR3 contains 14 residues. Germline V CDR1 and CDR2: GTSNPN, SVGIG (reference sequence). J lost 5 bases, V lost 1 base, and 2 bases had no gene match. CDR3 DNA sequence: TGTGCCTGGAGTGCGGGGACAGATAATTCACCCCTCCACTTT. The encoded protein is CAWSAGTDNSPLHF.

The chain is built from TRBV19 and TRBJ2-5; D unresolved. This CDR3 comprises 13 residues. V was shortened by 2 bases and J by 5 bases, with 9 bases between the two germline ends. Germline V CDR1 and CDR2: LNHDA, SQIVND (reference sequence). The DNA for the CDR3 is TGTGCCAGTAGTATAACCAGAATCGAGACCCAGTACTTC. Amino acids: CASSITRIETQYF. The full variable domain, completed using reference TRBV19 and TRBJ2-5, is DGGITQSPKYLFRKEGQNVTLSCEQNLNHDAMYWYRQDPGQGLRLIYYSQIVNDFQKGDIAEGYSVSREKKESFPLTVTSAQKNPTAFYLCASSITRIETQYFGPGTRLLVL.

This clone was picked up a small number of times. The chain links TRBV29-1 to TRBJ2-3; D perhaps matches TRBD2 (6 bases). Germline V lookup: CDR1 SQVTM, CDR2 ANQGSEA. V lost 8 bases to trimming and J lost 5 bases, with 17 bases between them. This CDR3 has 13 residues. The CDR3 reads CSTGGRAGDTQYF. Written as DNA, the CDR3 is TGCAGCACCGGTGGAAGAGCGGGAGATACGCAGTATTTT.

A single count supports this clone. The CDR3 loop reads CASSLLGANTEAFF. The CDR3 coding sequence is TGTGCCAGCTCCCTCTTAGGGGCGAACACTGAAGCTTTCTTT. This chain links TRBV6-1 with TRBJ1-1, with a weak D call TRBD1 (5 bases). V lost 8 bases and J 1 base, leaving 14 bases between the germline ends. CDR3 length: 14 amino acids. The V gene's germline CDR1 is MNHNS and CDR2 SASEGT.

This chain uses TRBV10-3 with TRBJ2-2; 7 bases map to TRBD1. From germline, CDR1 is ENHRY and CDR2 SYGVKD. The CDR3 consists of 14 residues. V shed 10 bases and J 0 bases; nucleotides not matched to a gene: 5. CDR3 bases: TGTGCCACCAGGGGGACAGCGAACACCGGGGAGCTGTTTTTT. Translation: CATRGTANTGELFF.